Listed here are 28 T cell receptor beta chains from one sample, sequenced in a study of beta chain features in type 1 diabetes (dated by TCRdb to about 2018). The library relied on the immunoSEQ multiplex PCR assay. The entire amount of isolated RNA was reverse transcribed using the High Capacity cDNA Reverse Transcription Kit, so the sequenced TCRB transcripts were expressed ones. As stored in TCRdb, this immuneACCESS dataset retains in-frame rearrangements with V and J assigned. A fraction of the clones does not appear; measured against another copy, unresolved V genes explain less than half of the discrepancy, and the remainder lacks a known reason. This sample has under 400,000 clones in its table, and about 12% of those were observed once. The top ten clones comprise 0.015% to 0.02% of the sample. Sequencing was done on a sample of naive CD4+ T cells from blood. The sample's cell subset or site label is to be understood as: true naive CD4+ T cells. These receptors all stem from a man younger than 30 in good health.

This chain connects TRBV4-2 to TRBJ1-2, with 7 nucleotides matching TRBD1. Germline V CDR1 and CDR2: LGHNA, YNFKEQ. Trimming at V came to 4 bases and at J to 4 bases, leaving 6 bases not matched to a gene. This CDR3 has 14 residues. The CDR3 nucleotides read TGTGCCAGCAGCCTGACAGGGTCTCGCTATGGCTACACCTTC. The encoded protein is CASSLTGSRYGYTF.

The sample holds a few counts of this clone. The CDR3 DNA reads as TGTGCCAGCAGCCCTCAAACTTTTAGCTCCTACAATGAGCAGTTCTTC. This translates into CASSPQTFSSYNEQFF. J is TRBJ2-1 and V is TRBV7-9, with unresolved D. Trimming left V 5 bases short and J 0 bases short, with 14 bases between. Germline V gene lookup returns CDR1 SEHNR and CDR2 FQNEAQ (reference sequence). The CDR3 is 16 residues long.

This clone was observed many times. The V call is TRBV4-3, the J call TRBJ2-1, with 10 bases identical to TRBD2. The germline V gene has CDR1 LGHNA and CDR2 YSLEER. This CDR3 is 16 amino acids long. Trimming at V came to 1 base and at J to 8 bases, leaving 8 bases not matched to a gene. The CDR3 protein is CASSQGPIAGGYEQFF. The CDR3 DNA reads TGCGCCAGCAGCCAAGGGCCGATAGCGGGAGGTTATGAGCAGTTCTTC.

This chain connects TRBV12-5 to TRBJ1-1; D gene unclear. Trimming removed 1 base from V and 1 base from J, with 4 bases in between. CDR1 is LGHNT, CDR2 FRNRAP, per germline. The CDR3 is 13 residues long. CDR3 DNA sequence: TGTGCTAGTGGTTTGGGGGCGAACACTGAAGCTTTCTTT. This codes for CASGLGANTEAFF.

The table lists this clone with a few counts. V usage is TRBV30 and J usage is TRBJ2-7; D might be TRBD1 (6 bases). The CDR3 has 15 residues. Per germline, CDR1 GTSNPN and CDR2 SVGIG (reference sequence). The V and J ends lost 0 bases and 3 bases respectively, with 15 bases between them. The CDR3 region is CAWSVGQGPFYEQYF. CDR3 DNA: TGTGCCTGGAGTGTTGGGCAGGGGCCCTTCTACGAGCAGTACTTC.

The chain uses TRBV14 and TRBJ1-5; unclear D gene. Looked up from germline, CDR1 is SGHDN and CDR2 is FVKESK. The CDR3 covers 13 residues. V was shortened by 3 bases and J by 9 bases, with 12 bases between the two germline ends. The CDR3 bases are TGTGCCAGCAGCCAGGCCTTTGGCGGGCCCCAGCATTTT. Protein sequence: CASSQAFGGPQHF.

A few counts support this clone. J is TRBJ1-5 and V is TRBV7-9; TRBD1 aligns across 10 bases. Trimming removed 5 bases from V and 4 bases from J; junction bases left unmatched: 8. Germline V gene lookup returns CDR1 SEHNR and CDR2 FQNEAQ (reference sequence). The CDR3 has 16 residues. The CDR3 loop is CASSGQGGEWNQPQHF. The CDR3 region has the DNA TGTGCCAGCAGCGGACAGGGGGGGGAGTGGAATCAGCCCCAGCATTTT.

This chain joins TRBV28 and TRBJ2-1; D uncertain. CDR3 length: 14 residues. Trimming removed 6 bases from V and 3 bases from J, with 12 bases in between. Germline V gene lookup returns CDR1 MDHEN and CDR2 SYDVKM. The CDR3 DNA follows: TGTGCCAGCAGCCCCATGAGGTTCTACAATGAGCAGTTCTTC. This gives the protein CASSPMRFYNEQFF.

This clone appeared a few times. In DNA, the CDR3 is TGTGCCAGTAGGAGACGCACAGGGGGCCAAGGGTATGGCTACACCTTC. This encodes CASRRRTGGQGYGYTF. This chain uses TRBV19 with TRBJ1-2; 9 bases are shared with TRBD1. This CDR3 contains 16 residues. Losses at the gene ends were 6 bases for V and 5 bases for J; bases not matched to a gene: 13. Germline lookup yields CDR1 LNHDA and CDR2 SQIVND (reference sequence).

The V call is TRBV7-2, the J call TRBJ2-7; TRBD2 matches 11 bases. Germline loops: CDR1 SGHTA, CDR2 FQGNSA. Trimming removed 5 bases from V and 0 bases from J; junction bases left unmatched: 3. The CDR3 extends over 15 amino acids. CDR3 protein: CASSISGGASYEQYF. The DNA of the CDR3 is TGTGCCAGCAGCATTAGCGGGGGGGCCTCCTACGAGCAGTACTTC.

The CDR3 loop reads CASGLAAPGGFKNTEAFF. The CDR3 bases are TGTGCTAGTGGTTTGGCCGCGCCAGGGGGCTTCAAAAACACTGAAGCTTTCTTT. The chain employs TRBV12-5 and TRBJ1-1; 8 bases fit TRBD1. Germline-derived CDR1 and CDR2 are LGHNT and FRNRAP. The CDR3 is made up of 18 amino acids. V trimming: 1 base; J trimming: 2 bases; junction bases outside the gene matches: 12.

This clone was seen a handful of times. V usage is TRBV5-1 and J usage is TRBJ2-2; possible D gene TRBD2, 6 bases. V lost 3 bases, J lost 6 bases, and 21 bases lay in between. There are 17 residues in the CDR3. In germline, CDR1 is SGHRS, CDR2 YFSETQ. CDR3 sequence: CASSSGLTAGGAGELFF. For the CDR3, the DNA is TGCGCCAGCAGCTCGGGGTTGACAGCAGGAGGGGCCGGGGAGCTGTTTTTT.

This clone came up a few times. V and J are TRBV6-1 and TRBJ2-7; 10 bases match TRBD1. Germline-derived CDR1 and CDR2 are MNHNS and SASEGT. The V segment lost 6 bases and the J segment 5 bases; nucleotides outside the gene matches: 7. This CDR3 has 14 residues. CDR3 protein: CASRLGQGIDEQYF. The CDR3 DNA reads as TGTGCCAGCAGATTGGGACAGGGGATTGACGAGCAGTACTTC.

This clone appeared a few times. The chain joins TRBV7-8 to TRBJ2-7; TRBD1 matches at 9 bases. This CDR3 region has 15 residues. Germline V gives CDR1 SGHVS, CDR2 FQNEAQ. Trimming cost V 1 base and J 3 bases; bases outside gene matches: 4. In DNA form, the CDR3 reads TGTGCCAGCAGCTTAGGTCGGGACAGGGTCTACGAGCAGTACTTC. It encodes CASSLGRDRVYEQYF.

This chain uses TRBV19 with TRBJ2-7, with 7 nucleotides matching TRBD2. Germline values: CDR1 LNHDA, CDR2 SQIVND (reference sequence). J was trimmed by 7 bases and V by 4 bases; bases with no gene match: 13. This CDR3 region has 15 residues. The CDR3 sequence is CASSNSPAGAQEQYF. CDR3 coding DNA: TGTGCCAGTAGTAATTCCCCGGCGGGAGCGCAAGAGCAGTACTTC.

The chain links TRBV7-2 to TRBJ2-5; 7 nucleotides line up with TRBD1. This CDR3 is 15 amino acids long. V lost 5 bases to trimming and J lost 5 bases; unmatched junction nucleotides: 11. CDR1 is SGHTA and CDR2 is FQGNSA in the germline V gene. The CDR3 region is CASSKSGGDWETQYF. CDR3 DNA sequence: TGTGCCAGCAGCAAGTCAGGGGGAGACTGGGAGACCCAGTACTTC.

The rearrangement joins TRBV4-2 to TRBJ2-5; maybe TRBD1 (6 bases). The J call may not be correct, given that the DNA end is closer to TRBJ2-7. The CDR3 contains 14 residues. The germline gives CDR1 LGHNA, CDR2 YNFKEQ. The CDR3 nucleotides are TGTGCCAGCAGCCAACGGGACATAACCTACGAGCAGTACTTC. The encoded protein is CASSQRDITYEQYF.

There are a few counts of this clone. The rearrangement uses TRBV5-4 and TRBJ2-3; maybe TRBD1 (5 bases). From germline, CDR1 is SGHNT and CDR2 YYREEE (reference sequence). V lost 4 bases and J lost 5, with 14 bases in between. The CDR3 spans 14 residues. The CDR3 spells CASSPPQGQDTQYF. The CDR3 DNA sequence: TGTGCCAGCAGCCCACCCCAGGGTCAAGATACGCAGTATTTT.

This clone turned up a few times. Other DNA sequences of this sample code for an identical CDR3. The chain uses TRBV7-2 and TRBJ1-5; D is unresolved. The CDR3 has 13 amino acids. The germline gives CDR1 SGHTA, CDR2 FQGNSA. V lost 4 bases to trimming and J lost 2 bases, with 6 bases between them. The CDR3 is CASSSRGNQPQHF. The CDR3 DNA follows: TGTGCCAGCAGCTCTCGGGGCAATCAGCCCCAGCATTTT.

This clone was detected a few times. This chain connects TRBV7-3 to TRBJ2-1; D possibly corresponds to TRBD2 (7 bases). Deletions cut 5 bases from V and 4 bases from J, with 21 bases between. The V gene's germline CDR1 is SGHTA and CDR2 FQGTGA. CDR3 size: 17 residues. The CDR3 loop reads CASSNSLGRGAYNEQFF. In DNA, the CDR3 is TGTGCCAGCAGCAATAGCCTAGGACGGGGGGCATACAATGAGCAGTTCTTC.

The V gene is TRBV30, the J gene TRBJ1-2, with D uncertain. With 2 bases removed from V and 3 bases from J, the gap between germline ends came to 10 bases. CDR3 length: 13 residues. In germline, CDR1 is GTSNPN, CDR2 SVGIG (reference sequence). The CDR3 region has the DNA TGTGCCTGGAGTTCTAGGCGTCACTATGGCTACACCTTC. This codes for CAWSSRRHYGYTF.

The chain has TRBV9 and TRBJ2-3, with TRBD2 matching over 8 bases. This CDR3 region has 16 residues. With 4 bases clipped from V and 3 bases from J, the junction kept 10 bases outside the gene matches. The V gene's germline CDR1 is SGDLS and CDR2 YYNGEE. The CDR3 sequence is CASSPRSGVRTDTQYF. In nucleotides, the CDR3 is TGTGCCAGCAGCCCACGTAGCGGGGTCCGGACAGATACGCAGTATTTT.

J is TRBJ1-1 and V is TRBV7-9; 7 positions match TRBD1. This CDR3 contains 13 residues. J gave up 6 bases and V 5 bases, and 6 bases lay outside the gene matches. Germline V gene lookup returns CDR1 SEHNR and CDR2 FQNEAQ (reference sequence). The CDR3 loop is CASSPTGVAEAFF. The CDR3 DNA reads as TGTGCCAGCAGCCCAACAGGGGTGGCTGAAGCTTTCTTT.

This clone turned up a few times. This chain links TRBV15 with TRBJ1-3; no firm D call. The V end lost 0 bases, the J end lost 8 bases, and 8 bases lay between the germline ends. CDR1 and CDR2 from the germline V gene are LNHNV and YYDKDF (reference sequence). The CDR3 has 13 amino acids. The CDR3 loop is CATSRDEGDTIYF. The CDR3 region has the DNA TGTGCCACCAGCAGAGATGAGGGAGACACCATATATTTT.

This clone was counted a few times. V and J are TRBV4-3 and TRBJ1-1; a weak D match, TRBD1 (6 bases). The V gene's germline CDR1 is LGHNA and CDR2 YSLEER. V was shortened by 2 bases and J by 5 bases, with 15 bases between the two germline ends. This CDR3 is 15 amino acids long. This CDR3 is CASSQNLGRGTEAFF. The DNA for the CDR3 is TGCGCCAGCAGCCAAAACCTGGGCAGGGGAACTGAAGCTTTCTTT.

The chain combines TRBV7-8 with TRBJ1-2; TRBD1 might be the D (5 bases). Trimming pared 1 base from V and 7 bases from J, leaving 13 bases between. CDR3 length: 14 residues. Per the germline V gene, CDR1 is SGHVS and CDR2 is FQNEAQ. The CDR3 nucleotides are TGTGCCAGCAGCTTAGTCGTCGGGGACTCTGGCTACACCTTC. This sequence encodes CASSLVVGDSGYTF. The variable domain in full, completed from reference TRBV7-8 and TRBJ1-2, reads GAGVSQSPRYKVAKRGQDVALRCDPISGHVSLFWYQQALGQGPEFLTYFQNEAQLDKSGLPSDRFFAERPEGSVSTLKIQRTQQEDSAVYLCASSLVVGDSGYTFGSGTRLTVV.

This clone was recorded a few times. This chain connects TRBV14 to TRBJ2-7, with 9 bases that match TRBD2. This CDR3 comprises 16 residues. Losses at the gene ends were 4 bases for V and 9 bases for J; bases not matched to a gene: 16. Germline V gives CDR1 SGHDN, CDR2 FVKESK. The CDR3 nucleotides are TGTGCCAGCAGCCCAAGACTAGCGGTCAACAGGTTCGGGCAGTACTTC. This codes for CASSPRLAVNRFGQYF.

This clone showed up just a few times. J is TRBJ2-2 and V is TRBV9; perhaps TRBD2 as D (6 bases). The germline V and J ends were trimmed by 1 base and 0 bases, with 10 bases remaining between them. The germline CDR1 and CDR2 sequences are SGDLS and YYNGEE. This CDR3 has 16 residues. The CDR3 here is CASSVLADANTGELFF. Here the CDR3 DNA reads TGTGCCAGCAGCGTATTAGCGGACGCGAACACCGGGGAGCTGTTTTTT.